This TCR beta chain is drawn from a study of control samples from healthy donors and cancer patients. This CDR3 contains 17 residues. Germline V lookup: CDR1 LNHDA, CDR2 SQIVND (reference sequence). V was pared by 2 bases and J by 7 bases, with 14 bases of the junction left unmatched. Using immunoSEQ multiplex PCR, the repertoire was profiled, and TCRdb retains in-frame clones only, with some absent. In the table there are 75,000 to 100,000 clones, 80% to 95% of which are singletons. The sequenced material came from blood. The TCR was taken from a human donor in good health. The donor label of this sample is uncertain. J is TRBJ2-3 and V is TRBV19; 8 bases match TRBD2. Here the CDR3 reads CASSIHNDGGALNTQYF. CDR3 bases: TGTGCCAGTAGTATACACAACGACGGGGGGGCCTTAAATACGCAGTATTTT.